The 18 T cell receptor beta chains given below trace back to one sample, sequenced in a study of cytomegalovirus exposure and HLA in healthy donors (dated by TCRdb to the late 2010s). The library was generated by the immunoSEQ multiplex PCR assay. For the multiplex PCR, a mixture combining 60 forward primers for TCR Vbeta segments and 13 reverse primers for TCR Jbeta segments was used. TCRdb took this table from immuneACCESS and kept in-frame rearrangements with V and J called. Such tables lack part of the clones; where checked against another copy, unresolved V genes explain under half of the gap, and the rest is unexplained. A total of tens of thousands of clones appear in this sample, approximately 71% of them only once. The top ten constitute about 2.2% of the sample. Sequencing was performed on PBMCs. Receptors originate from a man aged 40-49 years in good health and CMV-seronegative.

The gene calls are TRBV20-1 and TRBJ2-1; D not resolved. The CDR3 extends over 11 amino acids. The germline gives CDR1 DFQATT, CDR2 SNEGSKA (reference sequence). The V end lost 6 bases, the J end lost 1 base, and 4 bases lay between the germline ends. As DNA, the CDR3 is TGCAGTGCCAAATCCTACAATGAGCAGTTCTTC. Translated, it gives CSAKSYNEQFF.

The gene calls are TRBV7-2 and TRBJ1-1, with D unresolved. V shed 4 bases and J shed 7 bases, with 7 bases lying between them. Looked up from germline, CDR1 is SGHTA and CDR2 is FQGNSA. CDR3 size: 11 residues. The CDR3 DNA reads TGTGCCAGCAGCTCCTATCTTGAAGCTTTCTTT. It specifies CASSSYLEAFF.

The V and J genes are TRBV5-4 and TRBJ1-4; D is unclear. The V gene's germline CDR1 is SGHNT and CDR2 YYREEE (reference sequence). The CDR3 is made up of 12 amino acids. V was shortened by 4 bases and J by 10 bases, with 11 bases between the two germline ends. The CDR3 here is CASSDREGKLFF. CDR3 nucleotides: TGTGCCAGCAGCGATAGGGAGGGAAAACTGTTTTTT.

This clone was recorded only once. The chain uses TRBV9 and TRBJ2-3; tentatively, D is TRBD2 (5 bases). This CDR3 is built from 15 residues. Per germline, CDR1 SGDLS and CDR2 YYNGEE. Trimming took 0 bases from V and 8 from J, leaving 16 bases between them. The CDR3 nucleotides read TGTGCCAGCAGCGTAGCCAGCGGAGTGATCGGTACGCAGTATTTT. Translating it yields CASSVASGVIGTQYF.

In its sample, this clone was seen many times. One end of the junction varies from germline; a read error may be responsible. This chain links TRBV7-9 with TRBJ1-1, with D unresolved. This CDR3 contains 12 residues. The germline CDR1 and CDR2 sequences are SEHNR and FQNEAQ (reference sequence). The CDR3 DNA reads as TGTGCAAGCACTTTATTGAACACTGAAGCTTTCTTT. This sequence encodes CASTLLNTEAFF.

The CDR3 protein is CASSLVSRRSPLHF. The CDR3 DNA follows: TGTGCCAGCAGCTTAGTATCGAGGAGGTCACCCCTCCACTTT. The chain combines TRBV7-2 with TRBJ1-6; D is uncertain. V lost 1 base and J 10 bases, leaving 11 bases between the germline ends. The CDR3 is 14 amino acids. Germline lookup yields CDR1 SGHTA and CDR2 FQGNSA. The whole variable domain, filled in from reference TRBV7-2 and TRBJ1-6, reads GAGVSQSPSNKVTEKGKDVELRCDPISGHTALYWYRQSLGQGLEFLIYFQGNSAPDKSGLPSDRFSAERTGGSVSTLTIQRTQQEDSAVYLCASSLVSRRSPLHFGNGTRLTVT.

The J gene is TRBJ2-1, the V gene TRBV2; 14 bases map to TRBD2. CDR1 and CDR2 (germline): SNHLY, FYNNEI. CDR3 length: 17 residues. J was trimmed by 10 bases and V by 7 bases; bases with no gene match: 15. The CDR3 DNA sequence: TGTGCCAGCACTAGACTAGCGGGAGGGCCGCGTTTAGGGGAGCAGTTCTTC. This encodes CASTRLAGGPRLGEQFF.

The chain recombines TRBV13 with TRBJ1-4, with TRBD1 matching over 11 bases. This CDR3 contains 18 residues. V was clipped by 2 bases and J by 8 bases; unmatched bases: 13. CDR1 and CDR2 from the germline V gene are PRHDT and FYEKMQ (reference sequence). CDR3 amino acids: CASSLRLERTGGGEKLFF. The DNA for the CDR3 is TGTGCCAGCAGCTTAAGACTCGAGCGGACAGGGGGCGGGGAAAAACTGTTTTTT. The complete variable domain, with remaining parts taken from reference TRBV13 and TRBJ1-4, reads AAGVIQSPRHLIKEKRETATLKCYPIPRHDTVYWYQQGPGQDPQFLISFYEKMQSDKGSIPDRFSAQQFSDYHSELNMSSLELGDSALYFCASSLRLERTGGGEKLFFGSGTQLSVL.

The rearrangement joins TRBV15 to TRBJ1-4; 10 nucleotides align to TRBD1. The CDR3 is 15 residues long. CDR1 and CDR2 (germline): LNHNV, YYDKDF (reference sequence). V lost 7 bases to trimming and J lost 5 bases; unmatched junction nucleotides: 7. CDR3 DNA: TGTGCCACCATGGACAGGGGGGGCCCCAATGAAAAACTGTTTTTT. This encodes CATMDRGGPNEKLFF. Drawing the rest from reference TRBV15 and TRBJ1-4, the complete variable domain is DAMVIQNPRYQVTQFGKPVTLSCSQTLNHNVMYWYQQKSSQAPKLLFHYYDKDFNNEADTPDNFQSRRPNTSFCFLDIRSPGLGDTAMYLCATMDRGGPNEKLFFGSGTQLSVL.

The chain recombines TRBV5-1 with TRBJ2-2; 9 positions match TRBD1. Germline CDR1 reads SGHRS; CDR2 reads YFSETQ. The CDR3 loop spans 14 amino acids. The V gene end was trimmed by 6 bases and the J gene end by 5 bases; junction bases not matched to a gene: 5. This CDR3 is CASNPGQGTGELFF. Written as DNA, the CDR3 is TGCGCCAGCAATCCGGGACAGGGTACCGGGGAGCTGTTTTTT.

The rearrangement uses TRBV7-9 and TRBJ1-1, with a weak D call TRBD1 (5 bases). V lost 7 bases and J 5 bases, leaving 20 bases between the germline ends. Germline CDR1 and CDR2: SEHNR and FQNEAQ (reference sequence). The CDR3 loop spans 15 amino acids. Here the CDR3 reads CASTAKGAMWTEAFF. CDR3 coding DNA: TGTGCCAGCACCGCCAAAGGGGCCATGTGGACTGAAGCTTTCTTT.

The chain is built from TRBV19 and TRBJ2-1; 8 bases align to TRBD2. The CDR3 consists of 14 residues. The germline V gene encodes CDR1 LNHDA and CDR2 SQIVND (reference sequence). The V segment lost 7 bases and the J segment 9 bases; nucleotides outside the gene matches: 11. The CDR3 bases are TGTGCCAGTACCTTGGGACTAGGGTTCCGTGAGCAGTTCTTC. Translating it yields CASTLGLGFREQFF.

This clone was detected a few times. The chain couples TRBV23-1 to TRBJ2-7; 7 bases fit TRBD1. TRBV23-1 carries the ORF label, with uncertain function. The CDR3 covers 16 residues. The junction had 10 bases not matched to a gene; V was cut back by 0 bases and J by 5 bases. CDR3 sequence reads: CASSQSEVTGSNEQYF. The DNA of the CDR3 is TGCGCCAGCAGTCAATCCGAAGTGACAGGGTCCAACGAGCAGTACTTC.

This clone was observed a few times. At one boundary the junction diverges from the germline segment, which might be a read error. The DNA of the CDR3 is TGCGCCAGCAACCAAGTTAGACTAGTGCGGTACAATGAGCAGTTCTTC. It encodes CASNQVRLVRYNEQFF. The chain uses TRBV4-1 and TRBJ2-1; tentative D call: TRBD2 (6 bases). The CDR3 is made up of 16 amino acids. Germline V gene sequence: CDR1 MGHRA, CDR2 YSYEKL.

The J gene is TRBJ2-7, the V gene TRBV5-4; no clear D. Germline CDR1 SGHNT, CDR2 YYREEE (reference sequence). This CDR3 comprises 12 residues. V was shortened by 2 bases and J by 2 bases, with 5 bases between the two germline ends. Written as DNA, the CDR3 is TGTGCCAGCAGCTTAGCGACCTACGAGCAGTACTTC. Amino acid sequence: CASSLATYEQYF.

The CDR3 region is CASSVEREVKLIAKNIQYF. The CDR3 DNA reads as TGTGCCAGCAGCGTAGAGCGGGAGGTAAAGCTAATAGCCAAAAACATTCAGTACTTC. The chain joins TRBV9 to TRBJ2-4; 9 bases are shared with TRBD2. Germline V CDR1 and CDR2: SGDLS, YYNGEE. The junction had 10 bases not matched to a gene; V was cut back by 0 bases and J by 0 bases. This CDR3 spans 19 amino acids.

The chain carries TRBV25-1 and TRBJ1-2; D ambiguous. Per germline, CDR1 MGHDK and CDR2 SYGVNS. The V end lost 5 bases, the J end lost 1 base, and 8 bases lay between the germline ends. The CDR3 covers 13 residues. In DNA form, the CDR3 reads TGTGCCAGCAGTCGGGATTTTAACTATGGCTACACCTTC. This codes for CASSRDFNYGYTF.

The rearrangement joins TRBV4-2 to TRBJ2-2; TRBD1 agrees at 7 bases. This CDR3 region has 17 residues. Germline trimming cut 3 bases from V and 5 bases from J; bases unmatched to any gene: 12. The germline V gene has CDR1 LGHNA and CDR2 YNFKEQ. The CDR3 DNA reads TGTGCCAGCAGCCAGCATACAGGGGTCCCTTGGACCGGGGAGCTGTTTTTT. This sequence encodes CASSQHTGVPWTGELFF.